This T cell receptor (beta chain) was sequenced in a study of blood T cell repertoires in COVID-19. Method: immunoSEQ multiplex PCR; TCRdb's copy keeps in-frame clones and lacks some. The data hold roughly 430,000 clones, with roughly 88% observed a single time. Those designated as exposed participants met a COVID-19 case within 2 weeks before study entry. The CDR3 sequence is 15 residues long. V dropped 10 bases and J dropped 4; count of bases not matched to a gene: 13. Germline CDR1 is SNHLY and CDR2 is FYNNEI. This chain uses TRBV2 with TRBJ1-2; 9 bases are a match to TRBD1. The source material was PBMCs or T cells enriched from blood (not recorded which). This TCR was recovered from a woman aged 18-29 years who had been exposed to COVID-19. The CDR3 DNA is TGTGCCATCGGGGAGGGGACAGGGAGACCCTATGGCTACACCTTC. Translating gives CAIGEGTGRPYGYTF.